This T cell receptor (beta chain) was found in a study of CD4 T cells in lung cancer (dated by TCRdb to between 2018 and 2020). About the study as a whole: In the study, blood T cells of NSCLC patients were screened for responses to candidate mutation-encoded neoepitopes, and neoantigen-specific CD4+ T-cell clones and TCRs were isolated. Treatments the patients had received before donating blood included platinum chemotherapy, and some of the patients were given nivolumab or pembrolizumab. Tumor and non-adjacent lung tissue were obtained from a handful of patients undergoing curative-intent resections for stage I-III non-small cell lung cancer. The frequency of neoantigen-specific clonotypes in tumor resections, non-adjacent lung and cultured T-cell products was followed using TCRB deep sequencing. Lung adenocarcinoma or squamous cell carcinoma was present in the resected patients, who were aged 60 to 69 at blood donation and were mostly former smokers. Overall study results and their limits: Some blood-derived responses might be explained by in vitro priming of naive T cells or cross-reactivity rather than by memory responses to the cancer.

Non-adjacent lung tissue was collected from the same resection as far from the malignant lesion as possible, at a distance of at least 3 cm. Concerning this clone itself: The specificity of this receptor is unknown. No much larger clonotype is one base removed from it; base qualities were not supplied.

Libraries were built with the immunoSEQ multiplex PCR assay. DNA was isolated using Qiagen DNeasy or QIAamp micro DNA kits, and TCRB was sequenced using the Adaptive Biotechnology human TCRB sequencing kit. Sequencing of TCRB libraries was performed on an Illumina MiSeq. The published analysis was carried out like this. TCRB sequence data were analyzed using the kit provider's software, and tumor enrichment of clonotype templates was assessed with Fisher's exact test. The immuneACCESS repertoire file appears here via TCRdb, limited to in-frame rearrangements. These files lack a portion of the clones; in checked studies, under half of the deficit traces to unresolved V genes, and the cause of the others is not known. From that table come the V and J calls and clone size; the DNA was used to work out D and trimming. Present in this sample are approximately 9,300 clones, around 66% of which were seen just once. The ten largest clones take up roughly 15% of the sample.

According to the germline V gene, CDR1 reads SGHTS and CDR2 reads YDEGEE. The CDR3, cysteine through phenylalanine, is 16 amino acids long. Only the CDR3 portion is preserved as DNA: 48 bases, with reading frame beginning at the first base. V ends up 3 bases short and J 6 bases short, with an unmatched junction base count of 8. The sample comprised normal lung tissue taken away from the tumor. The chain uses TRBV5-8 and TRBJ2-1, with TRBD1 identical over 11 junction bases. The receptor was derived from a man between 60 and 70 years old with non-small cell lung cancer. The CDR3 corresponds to CASSYQGDRGFNEQFF. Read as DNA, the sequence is TGTGCCAGCAGCTATCAGGGGGACAGGGGGTTCAATGAGCAGTTCTTC.